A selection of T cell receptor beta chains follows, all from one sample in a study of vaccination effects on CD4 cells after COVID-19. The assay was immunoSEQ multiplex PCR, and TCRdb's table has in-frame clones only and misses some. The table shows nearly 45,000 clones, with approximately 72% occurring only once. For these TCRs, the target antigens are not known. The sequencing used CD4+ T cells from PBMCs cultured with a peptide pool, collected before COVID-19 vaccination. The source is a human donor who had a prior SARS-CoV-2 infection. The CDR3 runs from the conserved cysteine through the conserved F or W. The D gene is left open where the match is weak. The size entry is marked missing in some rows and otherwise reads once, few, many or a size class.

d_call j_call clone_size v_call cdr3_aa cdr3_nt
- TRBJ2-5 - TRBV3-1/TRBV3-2 CASSRAGREAETQYF TGTGCCAGCAGCCGGGCCGGGAGAGAAGCAGAGACCCAGTACTTC
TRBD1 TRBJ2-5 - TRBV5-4 CASSLAQGAFEETQYF TGTGCCAGCAGCTTGGCGCAGGGGGCGTTCGAAGAGACCCAGTACTTC
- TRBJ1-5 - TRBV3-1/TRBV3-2 CASSPRLGAVGVPQHF TGTGCCAGCAGCCCACGCCTAGGGGCCGTGGGGGTGCCCCAGCATTTT
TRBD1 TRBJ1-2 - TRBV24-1 CATSGGLGYTF TGTGCCACCTCAGGGGGGCTCGGCTACACCTTC
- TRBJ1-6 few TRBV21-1 CASSKVGQGRGSPLHF TGTGCCAGCAGCAAAGTCGGCCAGGGAAGGGGTTCACCCCTCCACTTT
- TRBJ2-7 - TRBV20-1 CSARRGFEQYF TGCAGTGCGAGGCGGGGCTTCGAGCAGTACTTC
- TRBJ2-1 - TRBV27 CASTRDLGGYNEQFF TGTGCCAGCACCCGTGACCTTGGGGGATACAATGAGCAGTTCTTC
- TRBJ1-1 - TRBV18 CASSQKTTTEAFF TGTGCCAGCTCCCAAAAGACAACCACTGAAGCTTTCTTT
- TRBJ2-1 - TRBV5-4 CASSQIMGNEQFF TGTGCCAGCAGCCAGATAATGGGCAATGAGCAGTTCTTC
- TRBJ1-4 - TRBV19 CASSAFPTNEKLFF TGTGCCAGTAGTGCATTCCCAACTAATGAAAAACTGTTTTTT
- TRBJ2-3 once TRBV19 CASSIGRKAYTQYF TGTGCCAGTAGTATAGGTAGGAAGGCATATACGCAGTATTTT
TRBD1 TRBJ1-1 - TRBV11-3 CASSLGGTGGGEAFF TGTGCCAGCAGCTTAGGTGGGACAGGGGGAGGTGAAGCTTTCTTT
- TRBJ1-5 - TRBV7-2 CASSLVGGRGQPQHF TGTGCCAGCAGCTTAGTCGGCGGACGAGGCCAGCCCCAGCATTTT
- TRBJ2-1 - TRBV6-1 CASSEIGDEQFF TGTGCCAGCAGTGAAATTGGTGATGAGCAGTTCTTC
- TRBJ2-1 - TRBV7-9 CASSLTSNEQFF TGTGCCAGCAGCCTTACTAGCAATGAGCAGTTCTTC
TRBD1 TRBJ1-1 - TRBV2 CASSGQGMNTEAFF TGTGCCAGCAGCGGACAGGGGATGAACACTGAAGCTTTCTTT
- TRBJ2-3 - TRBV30 CAWSPKVMQGGTVSTDTQYF TGTGCCTGGAGCCCAAAGGTCATGCAGGGGGGAACCGTCAGCACAGATACGCAGTATTTT
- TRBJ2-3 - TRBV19 CASSLGHSTDTQYF TGTGCCAGTAGTTTAGGGCACTCCACAGATACGCAGTATTTT
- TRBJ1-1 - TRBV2 CASSGEYSGAFF TGTGCCAGCAGTGGGGAGTACAGTGGGGCTTTCTTT
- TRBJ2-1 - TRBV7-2 CASSLEWQPYNEQFF TGTGCCAGCAGCTTGGAGTGGCAGCCCTACAATGAGCAGTTCTTC
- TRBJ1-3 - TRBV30 CAWSIQGNTIYF TGTGCCTGGAGTATACAGGGAAACACCATATATTTT
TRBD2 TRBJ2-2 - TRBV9 CASRSGGLTTGELFF TGTGCCAGCAGATCGGGGGGGCTGACCACCGGGGAGCTGTTTTTT
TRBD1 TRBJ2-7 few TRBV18 CASSRDRAYYEQYF TGTGCCAGCTCACGGGACAGGGCCTACTACGAGCAGTACTTC
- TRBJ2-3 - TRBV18 CASSPKASGDTQYF TGTGCCAGCTCACCTAAGGCCTCGGGAGATACGCAGTATTTT
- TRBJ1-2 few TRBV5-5 CASSPRGAYGYTF TGTGCCAGCAGCCCCCGGGGCGCCTATGGCTACACCTTC
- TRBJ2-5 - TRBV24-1 CATSRRAGETQYF TGTGCCACCAGTAGGAGGGCCGGGGAGACCCAGTACTTC
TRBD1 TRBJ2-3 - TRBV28 CASSLSYIRTGEDTQYF TGTGCCAGCAGTTTAAGTTATATTCGGACAGGGGAAGATACGCAGTATTTT
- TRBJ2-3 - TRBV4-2 CASSWPSRDDGPGDTQYF TGTGCCAGCAGCTGGCCATCCCGGGACGACGGACCGGGGGATACGCAGTATTTT
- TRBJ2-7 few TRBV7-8 CASSLRTKAYEQYF TGTGCCAGCAGCTTAAGGACCAAGGCCTACGAGCAGTACTTC
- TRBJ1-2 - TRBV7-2 CASSAQGQFSAGYTF TGTGCCAGCAGCGCACAGGGCCAATTTTCGGCTGGCTACACCTTC
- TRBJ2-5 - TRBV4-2 CASSQDLGKGETQYF TGTGCCAGCAGCCAAGATTTAGGGAAGGGAGAGACCCAGTACTTC
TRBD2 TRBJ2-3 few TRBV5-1 CASSSRLAGSTDTQYF TGCGCCAGCAGCTCTAGACTAGCGGGGAGCACAGATACGCAGTATTTT
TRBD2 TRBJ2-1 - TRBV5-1 CASSRTSGRFSYNEQFF TGCGCCAGCAGTCGTACTAGCGGGAGGTTCTCCTACAATGAGCAGTTCTTC
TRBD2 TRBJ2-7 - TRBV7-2 CASSSQPFSGIHEQYF TGTGCCAGCAGCTCACAACCTTTTAGCGGGATCCACGAGCAGTACTTC
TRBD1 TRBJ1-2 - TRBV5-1 CASSPGQGNIYGYTF TGCGCCAGCAGCCCAGGACAGGGTAACATCTATGGCTACACCTTC
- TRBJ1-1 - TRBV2 CASNRQVIVNTEAFF TGTGCCAGCAATAGACAGGTGATCGTGAACACTGAAGCTTTCTTT
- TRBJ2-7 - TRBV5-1 CASSSPSSHEQYF TGCGCCAGCAGCTCCCCCTCTAGCCACGAGCAGTACTTC
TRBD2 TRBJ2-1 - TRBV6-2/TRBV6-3 CASSYLRTSGRGNEQFF TGTGCCAGCAGTTACTTGCGGACTAGCGGGAGGGGAAATGAGCAGTTCTTC
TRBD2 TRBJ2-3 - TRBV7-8 CASRRERTSGSRSTDTQYF TGTGCCAGCAGAAGAGAAAGGACTAGCGGGAGCCGGAGCACAGATACGCAGTATTTT
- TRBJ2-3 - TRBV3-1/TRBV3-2 CASSQPQGRTDTQYF TGTGCCAGCAGCCAACCACAGGGCCGCACAGATACGCAGTATTTT
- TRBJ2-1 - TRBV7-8 CASSLPTGTVSNEQFF TGTGCCAGCAGCCTCCCAACCGGGACGGTCTCCAATGAGCAGTTCTTC
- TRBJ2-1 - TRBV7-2 CASSLAVSSYNEQFF TGTGCCAGCAGCTTAGCGGTGAGCTCCTACAATGAGCAGTTCTTC
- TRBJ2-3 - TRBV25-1 CASSALAKLTDTQYF TGTGCCAGCAGTGCGTTGGCAAAACTCACAGATACGCAGTATTTT
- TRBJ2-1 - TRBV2 CASSEQGPAQFF TGTGCCAGCAGTGAACAAGGCCCGGCCCAGTTCTTC
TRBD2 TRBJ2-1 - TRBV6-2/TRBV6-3 CASSLLGLAGVSNEQFF TGTGCCAGCAGTCTACTTGGACTAGCGGGAGTTAGCAATGAGCAGTTCTTC
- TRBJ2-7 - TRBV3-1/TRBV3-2 CASSGYREEQYF TGTGCCAGCAGTGGGTACAGGGAGGAACAGTACTTC
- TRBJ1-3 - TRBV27 CASRTDSGNTIYF TGTGCCAGCAGGACAGACTCTGGAAACACCATATATTTT
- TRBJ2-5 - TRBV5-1 CASSLGGGKETQYF TGCGCCAGCAGCTTGGGTGGAGGCAAAGAGACCCAGTACTTC
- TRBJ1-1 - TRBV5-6 CASSSWTDQAFF TGTGCCAGCAGCTCGTGGACGGATCAAGCTTTCTTT
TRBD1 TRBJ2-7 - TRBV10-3 CAISAGGYEQYF TGTGCCATCAGTGCAGGGGGCTACGAGCAGTACTTC
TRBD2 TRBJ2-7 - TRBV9 CASSPFGLAGGGEQYF TGTGCCAGCAGCCCCTTCGGACTAGCGGGAGGAGGAGAGCAGTACTTC